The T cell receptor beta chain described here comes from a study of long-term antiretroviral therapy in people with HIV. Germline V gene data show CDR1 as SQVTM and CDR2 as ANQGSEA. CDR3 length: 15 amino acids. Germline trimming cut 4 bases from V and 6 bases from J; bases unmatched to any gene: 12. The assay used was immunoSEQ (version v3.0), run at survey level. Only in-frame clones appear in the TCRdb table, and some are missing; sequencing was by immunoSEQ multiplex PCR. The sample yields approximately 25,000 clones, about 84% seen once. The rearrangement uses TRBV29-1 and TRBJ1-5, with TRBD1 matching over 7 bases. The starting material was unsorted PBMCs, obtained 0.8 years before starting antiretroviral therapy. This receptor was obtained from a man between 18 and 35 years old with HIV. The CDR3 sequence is CSVGSEGADRQPQHF. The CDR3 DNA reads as TGCAGCGTTGGTTCGGAGGGGGCAGATCGTCAGCCCCAGCATTTT.